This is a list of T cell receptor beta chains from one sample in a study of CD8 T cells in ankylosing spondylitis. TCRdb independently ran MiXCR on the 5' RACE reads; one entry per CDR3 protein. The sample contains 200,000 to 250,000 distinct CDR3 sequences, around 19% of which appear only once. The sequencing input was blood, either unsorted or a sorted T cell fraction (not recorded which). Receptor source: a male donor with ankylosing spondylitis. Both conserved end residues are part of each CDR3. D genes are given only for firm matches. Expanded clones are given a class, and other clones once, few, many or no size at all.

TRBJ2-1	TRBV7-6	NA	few	TGTGCCAGCAGCCCCACTGCAGGGATGGCTCATGAGCAGTTCTTC	CASSPTAGMAHEQFF
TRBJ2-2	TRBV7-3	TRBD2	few	TGTGCCAGCAGCTTAACTCCTCTAGCGGGAGGCTCGAACACCGGGGAGCTGTTTTTT	CASSLTPLAGGSNTGELFF
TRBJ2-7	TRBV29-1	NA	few	TGCAGCGTTGAAGTAGACTTCTACGAGCAGTACTTC	CSVEVDFYEQYF
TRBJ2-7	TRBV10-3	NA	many	TGTGCCATCAGGCCCGGGTCGGGGGCCGGTGAGCAGTACTTC	CAIRPGSGAGEQYF
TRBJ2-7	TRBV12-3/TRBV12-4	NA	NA	TGTGCCAGCAGTTCTGTGGAGGGATCCTACGAGCAGTACTTC	CASSSVEGSYEQYF
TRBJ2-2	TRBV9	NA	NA	TGTGCCAGCAGCGTAAGGGTCGGGGAGCTGTTTTTT	CASSVRVGELFF
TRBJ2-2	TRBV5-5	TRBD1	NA	TGTGCCAGCAGCTTGATGACAGGGAACGAGAACACCGGGGAGCTGTTTTTT	CASSLMTGNENTGELFF
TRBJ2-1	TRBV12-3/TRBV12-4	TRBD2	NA	TGTGCCACCCGGGGGGGCTCAAATGAGCAGTTCTTC	CATRGGSNEQFF
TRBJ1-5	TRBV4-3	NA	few	TGCGCCAGCAGCCAGGATGCGTGGGGGGGAAATCAGCCCCAGCATTTT	CASSQDAWGGNQPQHF
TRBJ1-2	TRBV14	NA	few	TGTGCCAGCAGCCCCCTGGGGCTGGTGGATGGCTACACCTTC	CASSPLGLVDGYTF
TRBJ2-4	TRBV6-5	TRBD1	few	TGTGCCAGCAGTTCTCCGACAGGGTTAGCCAAAAACATTCAGTACTTC	CASSSPTGLAKNIQYF
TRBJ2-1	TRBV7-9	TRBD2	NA	TGTGCCAGCAGCCTAACTAGCGCATACCTTTACAATGAGCAGTTCTTC	CASSLTSAYLYNEQFF
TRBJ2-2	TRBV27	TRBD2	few	TGTGCCAGCAGTTTATCTGGGGGGGGAAGCGCCGGGGAGCTGTTTTTT	CASSLSGGGSAGELFF
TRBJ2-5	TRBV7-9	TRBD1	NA	TGTGCCAGCAGCAACCGGGACAGGGGGGAGACCCAGTACTTC	CASSNRDRGETQYF
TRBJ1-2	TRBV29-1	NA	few	TGCAGCGCTAAACACCAGTACTCTCCCTATGGCTACACCTTC	CSAKHQYSPYGYTF
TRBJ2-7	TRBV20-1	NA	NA	TGCAGTGCTAGAGAGGATAGGGGATGGGCCTACGAGCAGTACTTC	CSAREDRGWAYEQYF
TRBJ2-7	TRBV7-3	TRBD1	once	TGTGCCAGCAGAGCGACAGGGAGCGACGAGCAGTACTTC	CASRATGSDEQYF